The entry below gives a single T cell receptor (beta chain) sequence along with its context. The sample is drawn from a study of OX40 agonist ivuxolimab in advanced cancers. Study in general: The dose-escalation cohort had hepatocellular carcinoma, melanoma, renal cell or head and neck cancer.

Sequenced by immunoSEQ multiplex PCR; TCRdb stores in-frame clones only, minus some. Of under 45,000 clones listed, 75% to 90% are singletons. The CDR3 is 15 residues long. The V gene lost 5 bases and the J gene lost 2 bases, with 15 bases spanning the gap. Germline V gives CDR1 SEHNR, CDR2 FQNEAQ (reference sequence). The TCR was taken from an adult with an advanced solid tumor such as melanoma, head and neck, liver or kidney cancer. The sequencing used CD4+ or CD8+ T cells sorted from blood, collected in a trial of the OX40 agonist ivuxolimab. The gene calls are TRBV7-9 and TRBJ1-1; D not certain. The CDR3 nucleotides are TGTGCCAGCAGCCCATCGGCAGCCAGCAACACTGAAGCTTTCTTT. Its protein product is CASSPSAASNTEAFF. Filled out from reference TRBV7-9 and TRBJ1-1, the complete variable domain reads DTGVSQNPRHKITKRGQNVTFRCDPISEHNRLYWYRQTLGQGPEFLTYFQNEAQLEKSRLLSDRFSAERPKGSFSTLEIQRTEQGDSAMYLCASSPSAASNTEAFFGQGTRLTVV.